The 29 T cell receptor beta chains given below trace back to one sample, sequenced in a study of T cell responses to AZD1222 COVID-19 vaccine. Profiling relied on immunoSEQ multiplex PCR, and the TCRdb table lists in-frame clones only, not all of them. The repertoire includes around 78,000 clones, approximately 88% of them detected once, and roughly 5% sits in the top ten. The sequences come from peripheral blood, collected on day 0 of MenACWY control vaccination. The receptors stem from an adult in good health.

This chain links TRBV2 with TRBJ2-1; TRBD1 or TRBD2 may be the D gene (5 bases each). CDR1 and CDR2 (germline): SNHLY, FYNNEI. The CDR3 consists of 13 residues. V gave up 8 bases and J gave up 9 bases, with 17 bases separating them. CDR3 region: CASGGTGEGEQFF. CDR3 nucleotides: TGTGCCAGCGGGGGAACAGGAGAGGGTGAGCAGTTCTTC.

Here the CDR3 DNA reads TGTGCCACCAGCAGAGTTTCCTCACGGGACTATGGCTACACCTTC. It codes for CATSRVSSRDYGYTF. J is TRBJ1-2 and V is TRBV15; D unclear. CDR1 and CDR2 from the germline V gene are LNHNV and YYDKDF (reference sequence). The CDR3 is made up of 15 amino acids. Trimming took 1 base from V and 3 from J, leaving 12 bases between them.

The genes are TRBV19 and TRBJ2-1, with no clear D. Germline V gene data show CDR1 as LNHDA and CDR2 as SQIVND (reference sequence). Deletions cut 7 bases from V and 3 bases from J, with 16 bases between. CDR3 size: 15 residues. In nucleotides, the CDR3 is TGTGCCAGTACAAGGATTGGAGAAAGCTACAATGAGCAGTTCTTC. Translation gives CASTRIGESYNEQFF. The full variable domain, its missing parts supplied by reference TRBV19 and TRBJ2-1, is DGGITQSPKYLFRKEGQNVTLSCEQNLNHDAMYWYRQDPGQGLRLIYYSQIVNDFQKGDIAEGYSVSREKKESFPLTVTSAQKNPTAFYLCASTRIGESYNEQFFGPGTRLTVL.

This sequence joins TRBV4-1 and TRBJ1-5, with a tentative D call TRBD1 (6 bases). Trimming removed 0 bases at V and 4 bases at J, with 22 bases between. This CDR3 spans 19 amino acids. Germline V gene sequence: CDR1 MGHRA, CDR2 YSYEKL. CDR3 DNA sequence: TGCGCCAGCAGCCAAGATTGGGTGGGTGCGGGGGCAACGAATCAGCCCCAGCATTTT. This encodes CASSQDWVGAGATNQPQHF.

The rearrangement links TRBV2 to TRBJ1-2, with no clear D. Germline V lookup: CDR1 SNHLY, CDR2 FYNNEI. The V gene lost 7 bases and the J gene lost 0 bases, with 6 bases spanning the gap. This CDR3 is 12 amino acids long. CDR3 sequence reads: CASNTANYGYTF. The CDR3 DNA reads as TGTGCCAGCAACACCGCTAACTATGGCTACACCTTC.

The V gene is TRBV2, the J gene TRBJ2-1, with a possible D match to TRBD2 (6 bases). Germline CDR1 is SNHLY and CDR2 is FYNNEI. V gave up 5 bases and J gave up 0 bases, with 11 bases separating them. The CDR3 spans 15 residues. The CDR3 DNA reads TGTGCCAGCAGTTTACGGGGGAGCTCCTACAATGAGCAGTTCTTC. Translation: CASSLRGSSYNEQFF.

This rearrangement joins TRBV5-4 to TRBJ1-2; 7 bases are a match to TRBD1. CDR1 and CDR2 from the germline V gene are SGHNT and YYREEE (reference sequence). This CDR3 region has 15 residues. Trimming at V came to 6 bases and at J to 4 bases, leaving 12 bases not matched to a gene. The CDR3 nucleotides read TGTGCCAGCATCCCAGGGGGTTCCCAAGGCTATGGCTACACCTTC. Translated, it gives CASIPGGSQGYGYTF.

A single count supports this clone. This sequence joins TRBV7-9 and TRBJ1-6; TRBD1 matches 9 bases. Germline V CDR1 and CDR2: SEHNR, FQNEAQ (reference sequence). The trim removed 3 bases at V and 7 bases at J, leaving 4 bases unmatched. This CDR3 is 15 amino acids long. The CDR3 loop is CASSLAGTGNSPLHF. CDR3 nucleotides: TGTGCCAGCAGCTTGGCCGGGACAGGGAATTCACCCCTCCACTTT.

The chain uses TRBV3-1 (or the pseudogene TRBV3-2) and TRBJ1-5; D is unresolved. Germline V gene lookup returns CDR1 LGHDT and CDR2 YNNKEL (reference sequence). CDR3 size: 15 residues. V gave up 1 base and J gave up 3 bases, with 10 bases separating them. The CDR3 coding sequence is TGTGCCAGCAGCCAAGGGATACCGTTCAATCAGCCCCAGCATTTT. It translates to CASSQGIPFNQPQHF.

This clone was observed once. The chain has TRBV24-1 and TRBJ2-5; 10 bases line up with TRBD2. Losses at the gene ends were 12 bases for V and 5 bases for J; bases not matched to a gene: 5. Germline V gene sequence: CDR1 KGHDR, CDR2 SFDVKD. The CDR3 totals 12 residues. The DNA for the CDR3 is TGTGCCGTAGATAGCGGGGGGGAGACCCAGTACTTC. Its translation is CAVDSGGETQYF.

This chain joins TRBV27 and TRBJ1-6; D is unresolved. This CDR3 has 12 amino acids. Trimming cost V 4 bases and J 2 bases, with 0 bases left between them. Germline lookup yields CDR1 MNHEY and CDR2 SMNVEV (reference sequence). This CDR3 is CASSSYNSPLHF. The CDR3 region has the DNA TGTGCCAGCAGTTCCTATAATTCACCCCTCCACTTT.

The rearrangement joins TRBV6-5 to TRBJ2-5, with D perhaps being TRBD1 or TRBD2 (5 bases each). The CDR3 has 14 residues. Trimming shortened V by 5 bases and J by 4 bases, and 14 bases separated the two germline ends. Germline V gene lookup returns CDR1 MNHEY and CDR2 SVGAGI. The CDR3: CASSPGTTAETQYF. The CDR3 region has the DNA TGTGCCAGCAGTCCAGGGACCACAGCAGAGACCCAGTACTTC.

The chain links TRBV4-1 to TRBJ1-5, with a weak D call TRBD1 (6 bases). The CDR3 is 16 amino acids. From germline, CDR1 is MGHRA and CDR2 YSYEKL. Trimming removed 0 bases at V and 4 bases at J, with 13 bases between. This CDR3 is CASSQDPGTPNQPQHF. CDR3 DNA sequence: TGCGCCAGCAGCCAAGATCCCGGGACACCGAATCAGCCCCAGCATTTT.

The chain links TRBV7-9 to TRBJ1-2; D is perhaps TRBD1 (6 bases). The CDR3 has 15 amino acids. Trimming pared 4 bases from V and 8 bases from J, leaving 20 bases between. CDR1 is SEHNR and CDR2 is FQNEAQ in the germline V gene (reference sequence). The CDR3 here is CASSSVSAGAGGYTF. The CDR3 DNA follows: TGTGCCAGCAGCTCCGTTTCAGCAGGGGCTGGAGGCTACACCTTC.

The chain has TRBV28 and TRBJ1-2; weak D call: TRBD1 (5 bases). Germline values: CDR1 MDHEN, CDR2 SYDVKM. V lost 2 bases to trimming and J lost 3 bases, with 13 bases between them. This CDR3 is built from 15 residues. The CDR3 nucleotides are TGTGCCAGCAGTTTAGAGGGGCGCCCCTACTATGGCTACACCTTC. This codes for CASSLEGRPYYGYTF.

This clone was seen only once. This chain joins TRBV7-9 and TRBJ1-2; D remains unclear. V was trimmed by 7 bases and J by 4 bases, leaving 10 bases between them. This CDR3 region has 12 residues. Looked up from germline, CDR1 is SEHNR and CDR2 is FQNEAQ (reference sequence). For the CDR3, the DNA is TGTGCCAGCACCCCCAGCTCCTATGGCTACACCTTC. This sequence encodes CASTPSSYGYTF.

The chain carries TRBV6-2 or TRBV6-3 and TRBJ2-2; possibly TRBD2 for D (5 bases). This CDR3 region has 14 residues. CDR1 MNHEY and CDR2 SVGEGT come from the germline V gene. V dropped 1 base and J dropped 6 bases, with 9 bases sitting between them. Written as DNA, the CDR3 is TGTGCCAGCAGTTACTTTAGCGTGGCCGGGGAGCTGTTTTTT. It encodes CASSYFSVAGELFF.

The chain is built from TRBV2 and TRBJ1-1, with D maybe TRBD1 (6 bases). This CDR3 is built from 15 residues. Between the trimmed V and J ends, which lost 8 bases and 1 base, there was a span of 17 bases. CDR1 is SNHLY, CDR2 FYNNEI, per germline. The CDR3 loop is CASRLGVTGNTEAFF. CDR3 DNA: TGTGCCAGCCGCCTCGGAGTGACAGGGAACACTGAAGCTTTCTTT. The full variable domain, with the rest looked up from reference TRBV2 and TRBJ1-1, is EPEVTQTPSHQVTQMGQEVILRCVPISNHLYFYWYRQILGQKVEFLVSFYNNEISEKSEIFDDQFSVERPDGSNFTLKIRSTKLEDSAMYFCASRLGVTGNTEAFFGQGTRLTVV.

This rearrangement joins TRBV7-2 to TRBJ1-4; 8 bases line up with TRBD1. Germline trimming cut 5 bases from V and 8 bases from J; bases unmatched to any gene: 7. Germline assignment: CDR1 SGHTA and CDR2 FQGNSA. The CDR3 runs 14 residues. CDR3 nucleotide sequence: TGTGCCAGCAGCCAGAACAGGGGGGGGGAAAAACTGTTTTTT. Translation gives CASSQNRGGEKLFF.

The rearrangement uses TRBV28 and TRBJ2-2; 8 bases agree with TRBD2. In germline, CDR1 is MDHEN, CDR2 SYDVKM. This CDR3 region has 15 residues. After removal of 5 bases from V and 5 bases from J, the junction contained 7 bases not matched to a gene. The DNA for the CDR3 is TGTGCCAGCAGTACCCGGGGGGGCCATACCGGGGAGCTGTTTTTT. Translated, it gives CASSTRGGHTGELFF.

The rearrangement links TRBV2 to TRBJ2-2; TRBD2 agrees at 13 bases. Looked up from germline, CDR1 is SNHLY and CDR2 is FYNNEI. Trimming removed 4 bases from V and 4 bases from J; junction bases left unmatched: 0. The CDR3 consists of 15 residues. CDR3 nucleotides: TGTGCCAGCAGTGGGACTAGCGGGGGCACCGGGGAGCTGTTTTTT. This translates into CASSGTSGGTGELFF. The full variable domain, completed using reference TRBV2 and TRBJ2-2, is EPEVTQTPSHQVTQMGQEVILRCVPISNHLYFYWYRQILGQKVEFLVSFYNNEISEKSEIFDDQFSVERPDGSNFTLKIRSTKLEDSAMYFCASSGTSGGTGELFFGEGSRLTVL.

The chain combines TRBV6-5 with TRBJ2-1; 8 nucleotides match TRBD2. V shed 6 bases, J shed 0 bases, and the junction held 4 bases outside the gene matches. CDR1 and CDR2 (germline): MNHEY, SVGAGI. The CDR3 is made up of 15 amino acids. CDR3 coding DNA: TGTGCCAGCAGCCGCAGCGGGAGCTCCTACAATGAGCAGTTCTTC. The encoded protein is CASSRSGSSYNEQFF.

V gene TRBV7-9 combines with J gene TRBJ2-7; 7 bases fit TRBD1. CDR1 is SEHNR and CDR2 is FQNEAQ in the germline V gene (reference sequence). The CDR3 extends over 12 amino acids. J gave up 3 bases and V 7 bases, and 3 bases lay outside the gene matches. In nucleotides, the CDR3 is TGTGCCAGCACCCCAGGGGGCTACGAGCAGTACTTC. Amino acid sequence: CASTPGGYEQYF.

This chain uses TRBV7-9 with TRBJ2-6, with a tentative D call TRBD1 (5 bases). Trimming left V 5 bases short and J 2 bases short, with 10 bases between. CDR1 and CDR2 (germline): SEHNR, FQNEAQ (reference sequence). The CDR3 totals 15 residues. CDR3 amino acids: CASSPDRAGANVLTF. In nucleotides, the CDR3 is TGTGCCAGCAGCCCTGACAGAGCTGGGGCCAACGTCCTGACTTTC.

The chain has TRBV11-3 and TRBJ1-1, with a possible D match to TRBD1 (6 bases). Germline CDR1 SGHNT, CDR2 YENEEA. Trimming cost V 5 bases and J 10 bases, with 11 bases left between them. CDR3 size: 11 residues. CDR3 in amino acids: CASSTGIGAFF. In nucleotides, the CDR3 is TGTGCCAGCAGCACAGGGATCGGAGCTTTCTTT.

The chain joins TRBV18 to TRBJ1-1; 7 nucleotides agree with TRBD1. The V gene end was trimmed by 3 bases and the J gene end by 1 base; junction bases not matched to a gene: 2. The CDR3 is 14 residues long. The V gene's germline CDR1 is KGHSH and CDR2 LQKENI. The CDR3 sequence: CASSPSGGNTEAFF. CDR3 in DNA: TGTGCCAGCTCACCCTCAGGGGGGAACACTGAAGCTTTCTTT.

The V call is TRBV6-5, the J call TRBJ1-1; no reliable D call. The length of the CDR3 is 15 residues. The V and J ends lost 6 bases and 4 bases respectively, with 18 bases between them. The germline gives CDR1 MNHEY, CDR2 SVGAGI. The CDR3 DNA follows: TGTGCCAGCAGCCGTCAGTTGGAGAGAGGCACTGAAGCTTTCTTT. The encoded protein is CASSRQLERGTEAFF.

This clone has just one count. V gene TRBV6-6 combines with J gene TRBJ1-2; TRBD1 might be the D (5 bases). The CDR3 is 13 residues long. The V and J ends lost 5 bases and 4 bases respectively, with 11 bases between them. Germline V gene lookup returns CDR1 MNHNY and CDR2 SVGAGI (reference sequence). The CDR3: CASSPTDFYGYTF. CDR3 sequence (DNA): TGTGCCAGCAGTCCGACAGATTTCTATGGCTACACCTTC.

V and J are TRBV6-5 and TRBJ2-5, with D maybe TRBD1 (5 bases). The V gene's germline CDR1 is MNHEY and CDR2 SVGAGI. The CDR3 sequence is 13 residues long. Trimming stripped 4 bases from V and 3 bases from J, with 9 bases between. CDR3 in DNA: TGTGCCAGCAGTTGGACACTGGAAGAGACCCAGTACTTC. Translation gives CASSWTLEETQYF.